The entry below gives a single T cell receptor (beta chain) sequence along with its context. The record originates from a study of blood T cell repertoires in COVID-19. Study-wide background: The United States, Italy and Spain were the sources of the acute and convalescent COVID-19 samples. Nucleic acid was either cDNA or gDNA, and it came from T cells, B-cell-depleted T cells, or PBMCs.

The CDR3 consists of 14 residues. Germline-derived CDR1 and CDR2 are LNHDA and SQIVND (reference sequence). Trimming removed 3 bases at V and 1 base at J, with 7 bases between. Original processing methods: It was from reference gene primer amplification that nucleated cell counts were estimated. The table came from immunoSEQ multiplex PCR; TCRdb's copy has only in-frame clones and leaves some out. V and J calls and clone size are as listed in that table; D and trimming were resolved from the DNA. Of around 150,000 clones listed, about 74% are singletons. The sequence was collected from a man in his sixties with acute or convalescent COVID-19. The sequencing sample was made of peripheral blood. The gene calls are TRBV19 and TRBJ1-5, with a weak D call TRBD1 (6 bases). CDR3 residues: CASSIQGSNQPQHF. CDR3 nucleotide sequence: TGTGCCAGTAGTATTCAGGGGAGCAATCAGCCCCAGCATTTT.